This record concerns one T cell receptor (beta chain) sequence. The antigen remains undetermined. The sample originates from a study of shared clonotypes between healthy human individuals. Study observations and caveats: Clonotype sharing among the donors was expected to vary with sequencing depth.

The assay ran at deep level. Sequencing was performed with immunoSEQ multiplex PCR; in TCRdb, only in-frame clones are kept and a portion is missing. Of about 1.5 million clones listed, roughly 98% are singletons. This sequence was found in a man aged 30 to 45 in good health. Sequenced: naive CD4+ T cells sorted from blood. Subset indicated: CD45RA+ positively selected.

The CDR3 loop is CASSLGRVGKQYF. CDR3 sequence (DNA): TGTGCCAGCAGCTTAGGCAGAGTGGGAAAGCAGTACTTC. The gene calls are TRBV7-6 and TRBJ2-7; D unresolved. The CDR3 has 13 residues. The ends were cut back, 1 base at V and 8 bases at J, with 12 bases in the middle. Germline V lookup: CDR1 SGHVS, CDR2 FNYEAQ. The full variable domain, in which reference TRBV7-6 and TRBJ2-7 provide the parts outside the CDR3, is GAGVSQSPRYKVTKRGQDVALRCDPISGHVSLYWYRQALGQGPEFLTYFNYEAQQDKSGLPNDRFSAERPEGSISTLTIQRTEQRDSAMYRCASSLGRVGKQYFGPGTRLTVT.